This T cell receptor (beta chain) is drawn from a study of blood T cell repertoires in COVID-19. Study background: COVID-19 samples collected from the United States, Italy and Spain covered acute and convalescent phases.

Authors' data handling: Researchers report that nucleated cell counts were estimated from reference gene primer amplification. The table came from immunoSEQ multiplex PCR; TCRdb's copy has only in-frame clones and leaves some out. From that table come the V and J calls and clone size; the DNA was used to work out D and trimming. The sample records about 150,000 clones, around 85% being singletons. Germline values: CDR1 MRHNA, CDR2 SNTAGT. The CDR3 contains 16 residues. V was clipped by 1 base and J by 1 base; unmatched bases: 6. This sequence was found in a woman between 70 and 85 years old with acute or convalescent COVID-19. V usage is TRBV6-4 and J usage is TRBJ2-5; 7 bases match TRBD1. Sequenced material: peripheral blood. The CDR3: CASSDLTGIFQETQYF. The CDR3 nucleotides are TGTGCCAGCAGTGACTTGACAGGGATCTTCCAAGAGACCCAGTACTTC.